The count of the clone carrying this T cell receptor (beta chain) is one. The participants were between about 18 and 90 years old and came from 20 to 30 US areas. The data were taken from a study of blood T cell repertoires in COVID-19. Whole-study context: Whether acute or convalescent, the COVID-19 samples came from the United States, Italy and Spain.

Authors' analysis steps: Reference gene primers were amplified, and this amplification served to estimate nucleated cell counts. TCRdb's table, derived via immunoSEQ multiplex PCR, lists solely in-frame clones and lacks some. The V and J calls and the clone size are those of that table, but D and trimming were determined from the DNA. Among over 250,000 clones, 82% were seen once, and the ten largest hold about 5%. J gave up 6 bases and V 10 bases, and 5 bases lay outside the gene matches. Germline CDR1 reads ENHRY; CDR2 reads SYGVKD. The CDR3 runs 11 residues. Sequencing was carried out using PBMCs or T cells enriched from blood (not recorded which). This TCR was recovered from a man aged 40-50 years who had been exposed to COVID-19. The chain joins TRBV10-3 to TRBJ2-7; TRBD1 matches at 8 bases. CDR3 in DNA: TGTGCCACTCAAGACAGGGGCGAGCAGTACTTC. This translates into CATQDRGEQYF.